This T cell receptor (beta chain) is from a study of cytomegalovirus exposure and HLA in healthy donors. General study findings and limits: The availability of immune exposure information extended only to CMV serostatus.

In the PCR, 60 Vbeta and 13 Jbeta primers were used. Data came from immunoSEQ multiplex PCR; TCRdb stores just in-frame clones and leaves some out. The repertoire has about 78,000 clones, 72% of them found once; the top ten carry around 10%. The CDR3 length is 14 residues. The junction had 5 bases not matched to a gene; V was cut back by 3 bases and J by 5 bases. Germline CDR1 MDHEN, CDR2 SYDVKM. In the case of this clone: Its target is unknown.

The rearrangement uses TRBV28 and TRBJ2-7, with 9 nucleotides matching TRBD1. The sample taken for sequencing was PBMCs. The clonotype was recovered from a woman between 40 and 55 years old in good health and CMV-seropositive. CDR3 in DNA: TGTGCCAGCAGTTTGGGGACAGGGTGGAACGAGCAGTACTTC. This translates into CASSLGTGWNEQYF.